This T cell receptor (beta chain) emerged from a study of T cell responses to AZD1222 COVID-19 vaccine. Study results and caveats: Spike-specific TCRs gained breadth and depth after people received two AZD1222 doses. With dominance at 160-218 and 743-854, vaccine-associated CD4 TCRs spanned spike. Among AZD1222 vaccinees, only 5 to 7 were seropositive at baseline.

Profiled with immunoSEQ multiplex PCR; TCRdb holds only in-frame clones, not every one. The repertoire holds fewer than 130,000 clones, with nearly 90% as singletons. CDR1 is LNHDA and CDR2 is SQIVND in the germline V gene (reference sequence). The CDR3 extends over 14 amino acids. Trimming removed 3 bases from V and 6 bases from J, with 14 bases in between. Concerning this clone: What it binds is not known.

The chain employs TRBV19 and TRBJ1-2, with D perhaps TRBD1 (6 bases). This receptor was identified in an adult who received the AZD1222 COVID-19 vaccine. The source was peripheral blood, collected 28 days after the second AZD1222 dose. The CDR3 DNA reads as TGTGCCAGTAGTATCGCAGGGGCGCGTAATGGCTACACCTTC. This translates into CASSIAGARNGYTF.